This TCR beta chain emerged from a study of shared clonotypes between healthy human individuals. Study-level results: The study found lower generation probabilities in non-shared clonotypes than in those shared by all four donors.

Assay used: immunoSEQ multiplex PCR; TCRdb lists only in-frame clones, some missing. The table records 2 million to 2.5 million clones, around 90% of them present only once. To note about this clone: Its target is not known.

This CDR3 contains 14 residues. The germline CDR1 and CDR2 sequences are SNHLY and FYNNEI. V lost 4 bases and J 9 bases, leaving 19 bases between the germline ends. The rearrangement uses TRBV2 and TRBJ2-7, with D tentatively TRBD2 (5 bases). The receptor's source is a man aged 18 to 30 in good health. Some clones in this sample may be carry-over from other donors' samples. Sequencing input: naive CD4+ T cells from PBMCs. As to subset: CD45RA+ positively selected. CDR3 protein: CASSALAEALRQYF. The CDR3 DNA is TGTGCCAGCAGTGCCCTCGCGGAGGCCCTAAGGCAGTACTTC.